The next 29 T cell receptor beta chains were all read from a single sample in a study of T cells in Graves' hyperthyroidism and ophthalmopathy. There were TCR beta CDR3 regions amplified from RNA transcripts. HTBI primers were the set used in a first-round RT-PCR of the TCR CDR3. TCRdb used MiXCR to reprocess the multiplex PCR reads, holding one entry per CDR3 protein. The sample includes hundreds of thousands of distinct CDR3 sequences, less than 25% of them seen just once. Sequenced sample: blood. Every receptor here comes from a young man with Graves' ophthalmopathy.

The chain has TRBV13 and TRBJ1-2; D unclear. Looked up from germline, CDR1 is PRHDT and CDR2 is FYEKMQ (reference sequence). The CDR3 runs to 12 residues. The DNA of the CDR3 is TGTAATCCAGAGACCCTTTCCTATGGCTACACCTTC. This encodes CNPETLSYGYTF.

V is TRBV11-2 and J is TRBJ2-7; D not certain. This CDR3 is 14 amino acids long. V shed 0 bases and J shed 5 bases, with 11 bases lying between them. Germline V gene sequence: CDR1 SGHAT, CDR2 FQNNGV. The CDR3 bases are TGTGCCAGCAGCTTAGATGGGCCGAACCACGAGCAGTACTTC. Translating it yields CASSLDGPNHEQYF.

This clonotype was recorded many times. This rearrangement joins TRBV12-3 or TRBV12-4 to TRBJ2-7; no clear D. The CDR3 covers 14 residues. Trimming stripped 1 base from V and 6 bases from J, with 13 bases between. CDR3 sequence (DNA): TGTGCCAGCAGTTTAGTACTCCACACGGGCGAGCAGTACTTC. Encoded protein: CASSLVLHTGEQYF.

Concerning this clonotype: The junction departs from the called germline gene at one end, perhaps through a read error. The genes are TRBV27 and TRBJ2-3; a weak D match, TRBD1 (5 bases). Germline-derived CDR1 and CDR2 are MNHEY and SMNVEV (reference sequence). CDR3 length: 15 residues. The CDR3 here is CASSFGTVATGTQYF. The CDR3 DNA reads TGTGCCAGCAGTTTCGGAACGGTAGCCACAGGTACGCAGTATTTT.

This clonotype turned up a few times. The rearrangement links TRBV2 to TRBJ2-1; a weak D match, TRBD1 (6 bases). The CDR3 totals 13 residues. V was pared by 7 bases and J by 8 bases, with 15 bases between. Germline lookup yields CDR1 SNHLY and CDR2 FYNNEI. CDR3 nucleotide sequence: TGTGCCAGCATGGGACAAGGTTCGGATGAGCAGTTCTTC. It encodes CASMGQGSDEQFF.

In this sample, this clonotype turned up once. The chain employs TRBV20-1 and TRBJ2-1, with D tentatively TRBD2 (6 bases). This CDR3 comprises 15 residues. Germline lookup yields CDR1 DFQATT and CDR2 SNEGSKA (reference sequence). V lost 0 bases and J 1 base, leaving 10 bases between the germline ends. The CDR3 protein is CSARDRDWSYNEQFF. The CDR3 coding sequence is TGCAGTGCTAGAGATAGGGACTGGTCCTACAATGAGCAGTTCTTC.

This clonotype was detected a few times. The chain combines TRBV7-2 with TRBJ2-6; the D is unclear. V was clipped by 8 bases and J by 2 bases, with 13 bases between them. Germline loops: CDR1 SGHTA, CDR2 FQGNSA. CDR3 length: 15 amino acids. CDR3 DNA sequence: TGTGCCAGCCGTTCATCCTCCCCTGGGGCCAACGTCCTGACTTTC. It yields the protein CASRSSSPGANVLTF. The complete variable domain, with remaining parts taken from reference TRBV7-2 and TRBJ2-6, reads GAGVSQSPSNKVTEKGKDVELRCDPISGHTALYWYRQSLGQGLEFLIYFQGNSAPDKSGLPSDRFSAERTGGSVSTLTIQRTQQEDSAVYLCASRSSSPGANVLTFGAGSRLTVL.

The chain recombines TRBV4-1 with TRBJ1-3; D is uncertain. V was trimmed by 0 bases and J by 3 bases, leaving 9 bases between them. CDR3 length: 15 residues. Looked up from germline, CDR1 is MGHRA and CDR2 is YSYEKL. This CDR3 reads CASSQDIRGGNTIYF. In nucleotides, the CDR3 is TGCGCCAGCAGCCAAGATATAAGAGGTGGAAACACCATATATTTT.

The chain carries TRBV19 and TRBJ1-2; a possible D gene is TRBD1 (5 bases). The CDR3 totals 14 residues. Between the trimmed V and J ends, which lost 3 bases and 4 bases, there was a span of 12 bases. CDR1 LNHDA and CDR2 SQIVND come from the germline V gene (reference sequence). The CDR3, as DNA: TGTGCCAGTAGTATTGAGGGGCGCGGCTATGGCTACACCTTC. Its translation is CASSIEGRGYGYTF.

This sequence joins TRBV10-3 and TRBJ1-2; weak D call: TRBD1 (6 bases). CDR1 is ENHRY, CDR2 SYGVKD, per germline. This CDR3 has 16 amino acids. Deletions cut 2 bases from V and 4 bases from J, with 17 bases between. The CDR3 protein is CAISEGQRVSFYGYTF. CDR3 in DNA: TGTGCCATCAGTGAGGGACAGCGGGTCTCTTTCTATGGCTACACCTTC.

This clonotype was observed many times. The chain couples TRBV28 to TRBJ2-3; 12 nucleotides align to TRBD2. With 6 bases clipped from V and 7 bases from J, the junction kept 14 bases outside the gene matches. Germline CDR1 MDHEN, CDR2 SYDVKM. There are 17 residues in the CDR3. The CDR3 loop reads CASSHHRLAGVVNTQYF. The CDR3 region has the DNA TGTGCCAGCAGCCACCACCGACTAGCGGGAGTAGTAAATACGCAGTATTTT.

This clonotype has a handful of counts. The V gene is TRBV5-1, the J gene TRBJ2-2; TRBD1 aligns across 9 bases. The germline V gene encodes CDR1 SGHRS and CDR2 YFSETQ. The trim removed 5 bases at V and 1 base at J, leaving 6 bases unmatched. The CDR3 loop spans 16 amino acids. The DNA for the CDR3 is TGCGCCAGCAGAAAGCCGGGACAGGGGAACACCGGGGAGCTGTTTTTT. This gives the protein CASRKPGQGNTGELFF.

This clonotype came up many times. The rearrangement uses TRBV7-9 and TRBJ2-2; D might be TRBD1 (5 bases). Trimming pared 1 base from V and 3 bases from J, leaving 6 bases between. The CDR3 has 14 residues. Per the germline V gene, CDR1 is SEHNR and CDR2 is FQNEAQ (reference sequence). CDR3 loop: CASSLVGDTGELFF. The CDR3 nucleotides are TGTGCCAGCAGCTTAGTAGGGGACACCGGGGAGCTGTTTTTT.

The chain employs TRBV7-9 and TRBJ2-1; TRBD2 aligns across 10 bases. CDR3 length equals 14 residues. Looked up from germline, CDR1 is SEHNR and CDR2 is FQNEAQ (reference sequence). V gave up 4 bases and J gave up 9 bases; unmatched junction bases: 6. CDR3 sequence reads: CASSSSGSRGEQFF. The DNA for the CDR3 is TGTGCCAGCAGCTCTAGCGGGAGTAGAGGTGAGCAGTTCTTC.

The chain links TRBV19 to TRBJ2-1; 14 bases match TRBD2. Trimming at V came to 3 bases and at J to 4 bases, leaving 2 bases not matched to a gene. The germline V gene has CDR1 LNHDA and CDR2 SQIVND (reference sequence). The CDR3 extends over 16 amino acids. CDR3 amino acids: CASSMGLAGAYNEQFF. The CDR3 nucleotides are TGTGCCAGTAGTATGGGACTAGCGGGAGCATACAATGAGCAGTTCTTC.

The chain recombines TRBV29-1 with TRBJ2-1; D is perhaps TRBD1 (5 bases). The germline V and J ends were trimmed by 7 bases and 1 base, with 11 bases remaining between them. Germline CDR1 reads SQVTM; CDR2 reads ANQGSEA. CDR3 length equals 13 residues. The CDR3 nucleotides read TGCAGCGACAGGCACCTTTCCTACAATGAGCAGTTCTTC. Its translation is CSDRHLSYNEQFF.

The chain couples TRBV6-1 to TRBJ2-3, with 13 bases fitting TRBD2. V gave up 5 bases and J gave up 6 bases; unmatched junction bases: 5. The CDR3 extends over 15 amino acids. The V gene's germline CDR1 is MNHNS and CDR2 SASEGT. DNA of the CDR3: TGTGCCAGCAGTCCTAGGACTAGCGGGAGTGATACGCAGTATTTT. It is translated as CASSPRTSGSDTQYF.

This clonotype has a handful of counts. The gene calls are TRBV7-2 and TRBJ2-5, with a possible D match to TRBD2 (5 bases). The CDR3 runs to 16 residues. Per the germline V gene, CDR1 is SGHTA and CDR2 is FQGNSA. Trimming left V 2 bases short and J 5 bases short, with 18 bases between. Here the CDR3 DNA reads TGTGCCAGCAGCTTACTTCCCTTTCCGGGAACTGAGACCCAGTACTTC. As protein: CASSLLPFPGTETQYF.

This clonotype was recorded at least ten times. The V call is TRBV6-2 or TRBV6-3, the J call TRBJ2-2; 9 bases fit TRBD2. From germline, CDR1 is MNHEY and CDR2 SVGEGT. The CDR3 contains 16 residues. V lost 7 bases and J lost 4; bases outside the gene matches: 10. CDR3 in amino acids: CASTHIAGVGTGELFF. CDR3 bases: TGTGCCAGCACCCACATAGCGGGAGTAGGCACCGGGGAGCTGTTTTTT.

This rearrangement joins TRBV19 to TRBJ2-1, with D maybe TRBD2 (5 bases). The V gene lost 5 bases and the J gene lost 3 bases, with 11 bases spanning the gap. Germline values: CDR1 LNHDA, CDR2 SQIVND (reference sequence). This CDR3 spans 14 amino acids. The CDR3 DNA sequence: TGTGCCAGTAGTGAGGCAGCGGACTACAATGAGCAGTTCTTC. Translated: CASSEAADYNEQFF.

This clonotype came up many times. The chain has TRBV20-1 and TRBJ2-1, with D unresolved. V lost 2 bases to trimming and J lost 7 bases, with 3 bases between them. The CDR3 is made up of 10 amino acids. Germline assignment: CDR1 DFQATT and CDR2 SNEGSKA (reference sequence). The CDR3 DNA reads TGCAGTGCTAGACTTAATGAGCAGTTCTTC. Protein product: CSARLNEQFF.

The gene calls are TRBV10-3 and TRBJ2-3; 12 bases match TRBD2. V gave up 5 bases and J gave up 3 bases; unmatched junction bases: 3. In germline, CDR1 is ENHRY, CDR2 SYGVKD. The CDR3 covers 15 residues. CDR3: CAISRTSGTTDTQYF. The CDR3 DNA follows: TGTGCCATCAGTAGGACTAGCGGGACTACAGATACGCAGTATTTT.

This clonotype has just a few counts. The chain is built from TRBV20-1 and TRBJ2-2; D may correspond to TRBD1 or TRBD2 (6 bases each). The germline V gene has CDR1 DFQATT and CDR2 SNEGSKA (reference sequence). V was shortened by 0 bases and J by 1 base, with 12 bases between the two germline ends. CDR3 length: 16 amino acids. CDR3 DNA: TGCAGTGCTAGAGACACAGGGAGGAAGAACACCGGGGAGCTGTTTTTT. Amino acids: CSARDTGRKNTGELFF.

There are many counts of this clonotype. This sequence joins TRBV20-1 and TRBJ2-7; TRBD2 is a possible D gene (6 bases). The V gene lost 3 bases and the J gene lost 2 bases, with 11 bases spanning the gap. The CDR3 extends over 13 amino acids. The germline V gene has CDR1 DFQATT and CDR2 SNEGSKA (reference sequence). CDR3 DNA sequence: TGCAGTGCTAGCCGGGACTTCGCCTACGAGCAGTACTTC. It translates to CSASRDFAYEQYF.

This clonotype showed up just a few times. At one end the junction does not follow the germline gene, possibly because of a read error. This sequence joins TRBV2 and TRBJ1-5; maybe TRBD1 (5 bases). The CDR3 contains 14 residues. Germline lookup yields CDR1 SNHLY and CDR2 FYNNEI. The CDR3 sequence is CTSSFRAANQPQHF. The CDR3 DNA follows: TGTACCAGCAGTTTCAGGGCTGCCAATCAGCCCCAGCATTTT.

This sequence joins TRBV4-3 and TRBJ2-1, with 7 bases fitting TRBD2. The CDR3 is made up of 15 amino acids. Germline values: CDR1 LGHNA, CDR2 YSLEER. J was trimmed by 8 bases and V by 6 bases; bases with no gene match: 13. Written as DNA, the CDR3 is TGCGCCAGCAGTCCCGGGACTAACCCCCGGGATGAGCAGTTCTTC. Translated: CASSPGTNPRDEQFF.

This clonotype was counted only a few times. The chain employs TRBV12-5 and TRBJ2-7; D remains unclear. The germline V gene has CDR1 LGHNT and CDR2 FRNRAP. V lost 3 bases, J lost 2 bases, and 8 bases lay in between. The CDR3 runs to 13 residues. Here the CDR3 DNA reads TGTGCTAGTGGTTTTGGACCGCCCTACGAGCAGTACTTC. Its translation: CASGFGPPYEQYF.

This clonotype came up many times. The V call is TRBV11-2, the J call TRBJ2-7; a possible D gene is TRBD2 (6 bases). Germline V CDR1 and CDR2: SGHAT, FQNNGV. The CDR3 has 15 amino acids. Trimming shortened V by 5 bases and J by 1 base, and 15 bases separated the two germline ends. This CDR3 reads CASSNGRGTSYEQYF. The CDR3 nucleotides read TGTGCCAGCAGCAACGGGCGGGGTACTTCCTACGAGCAGTACTTC.

J is TRBJ2-7 and V is TRBV6-6; D is unclear. V shed 0 bases and J shed 5 bases, with 20 bases lying between them. Germline lookup yields CDR1 MNHNY and CDR2 SVGAGI (reference sequence). This CDR3 comprises 17 residues. The DNA for the CDR3 is TGTGCCAGCAGTTACTCGAAGCTGGACGGCCTTAGGGACGAGCAGTACTTC. It encodes CASSYSKLDGLRDEQYF.